These T cell receptor beta chains were read from a single sample in a study of control samples from healthy donors and cancer patients. Repertoires were generated with immunoSEQ multiplex PCR, while TCRdb's copy carries only in-frame clones and drops some. The sample shows 120,000 to 150,000 clones, 93% of them seen only once. The sample consisted of blood. The receptors stem from a man younger than 35 in good health. Each CDR3 is given with its conserved first and last residue. D genes are given only for firm matches. A clone size is listed for some rows: how often the clone was seen (once, few, many), or a class if it is expanded.

clone_size	v_call	d_call	j_call	cdr3_aa	cdr3_nt
NA	TRBV6-9	TRBD1	TRBJ2-7	CASSYSPRGCREQYF	TGTGCCAGCAGTTATTCGCCCAGGGGGTGTCGGGAGCAGTACTTC
NA	TRBV27	NA	TRBJ1-6	CASHLGSNSPLHF	TGTGCCAGTCACCTCGGATCTAATTCACCCCTCCACTTT
NA	TRBV6-5	NA	TRBJ1-5	CASRRREVRNQPQHF	TGTGCCAGCAGAAGACGGGAGGTAAGGAATCAGCCCCAGCATTTT
once	TRBV19	NA	TRBJ2-5	CASTLGRGLYETQYF	TGTGCCAGTACCTTAGGCAGAGGCCTTTACGAGACCCAGTACTTC
NA	TRBV3-1/TRBV3-2	NA	TRBJ1-1	CASSRVGNTEAFF	TGTGCCAGCAGCAGGGTGGGGAACACTGAAGCTTTCTTT
NA	TRBV6-5	TRBD1	TRBJ1-2	CASRRGRGDYGYTF	TGTGCCAGCAGGCGGGGCAGGGGGGACTATGGCTACACCTTC
NA	TRBV2	TRBD1	TRBJ1-2	CASKPEDRDHYGYTF	TGTGCCAGCAAACCCGAGGACAGGGATCACTATGGCTACACCTTC
NA	TRBV19	TRBD1	TRBJ1-5	CASSRDREQPQHF	TGTGCCAGTAGTAGGGACAGGGAACAGCCCCAGCATTTT
NA	TRBV5-4	TRBD2	TRBJ2-1	CASSLWGAGYNEQFF	TGTGCCAGCAGCTTGTGGGGAGCGGGGTACAATGAGCAGTTCTTC
NA	TRBV9	TRBD1	TRBJ2-1	CASSVAGTGEGEQFF	TGTGCCAGCAGCGTCGCAGGGACAGGGGAGGGTGAGCAGTTCTTC
NA	TRBV5-1	NA	TRBJ1-6	CASSLGTRTVTENSPLHF	TGCGCCAGCAGCTTGGGTACGAGGACAGTTACAGAGAATTCACCCCTCCACTTT
NA	TRBV3-1/TRBV3-2	TRBD1	TRBJ1-6	CASSRGQGGSPLHF	TGTGCCAGCAGCCGGGGACAGGGAGGTTCACCCCTCCACTTT
NA	TRBV3-1/TRBV3-2	TRBD1	TRBJ1-2	CASSTGANYGYTF	TGTGCCAGCAGCACAGGGGCTAACTATGGCTACACCTTC
NA	TRBV29-1	NA	TRBJ1-1	CSVDKDLMNTEAFF	TGCAGCGTTGATAAGGATTTAATGAACACTGAAGCTTTCTTT
NA	TRBV6-5	NA	TRBJ2-1	CASTPGRPNNEQFF	TGTGCCAGCACCCCGGGAAGACCAAACAATGAGCAGTTCTTC
NA	TRBV10-3	NA	TRBJ1-1	CAISGKGLPDTEAFF	TGTGCCATCAGTGGGAAGGGATTGCCGGACACTGAAGCTTTCTTT
NA	TRBV28	TRBD1	TRBJ1-5	CASSSQGAGQPQHF	TGTGCCAGCAGTTCCCAGGGGGCCGGGCAGCCCCAGCATTTT